This T cell receptor beta chain was sequenced for a study of tumor-infiltrating lymphocytes in primary liver carcinoma. cDNA specific to TCR beta was made from around 450 ng of total RNA, with a constant-region primer employed for priming. Researchers made the TCR beta libraries by running three nested multiplex PCR rounds with slightly modified ARM-PCR. A C-beta reverse primer was combined with TRBV1-TRBV30 forward primers in the first two PCR rounds, and each round had around 11 cycles. From the multiplex PCR reads, TCRdb called clonotypes with MiXCR, one entry per CDR3 protein. The repertoire includes 330,000 or so distinct CDR3 sequences, around 60% of them detected once, and roughly 6.5% sits in the top ten. CDR3 length: 15 residues. Germline CDR1 is SGHDN and CDR2 is FVKESK. The source of the blood RNA was unsorted whole blood, and germline DNA was extracted as well. Turning to this clonotype: One end of the junction varies from germline; a read error may be responsible.

The chain couples TRBV14 to TRBJ2-1; D gene uncertain. The receptor was isolated from a man in his forties with primary liver carcinoma and hepatitis B virus infection. Sequenced sample: peripheral blood. The CDR3 sequence: CACSQELSSYNEQFF. As DNA, the CDR3 is TGTGCCTGCAGCCAGGAGCTGAGCTCCTACAATGAGCAGTTCTTC.